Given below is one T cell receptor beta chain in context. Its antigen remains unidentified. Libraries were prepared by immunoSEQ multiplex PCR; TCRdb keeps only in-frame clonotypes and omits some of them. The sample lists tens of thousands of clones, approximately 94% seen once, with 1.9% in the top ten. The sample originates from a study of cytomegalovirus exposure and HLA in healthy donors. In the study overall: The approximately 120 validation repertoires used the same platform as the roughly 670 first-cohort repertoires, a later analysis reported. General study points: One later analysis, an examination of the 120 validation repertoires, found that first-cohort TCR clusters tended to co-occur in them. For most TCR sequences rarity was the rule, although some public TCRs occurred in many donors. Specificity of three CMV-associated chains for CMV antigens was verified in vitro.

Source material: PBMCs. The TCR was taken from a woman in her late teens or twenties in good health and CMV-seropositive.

CDR3 coding DNA: TGTGCCAGCAGTTTCCCGACGGCTAGCCCTACCGGGGAGCTGTTTTTT. It yields the protein CASSFPTASPTGELFF. J is TRBJ2-2 and V is TRBV6-5; D might be TRBD2 (5 bases). Germline CDR1 reads MNHEY; CDR2 reads SVGAGI. This CDR3 comprises 16 residues. With 4 bases removed from V and 5 bases from J, the gap between germline ends came to 17 bases.